These 2 T cell receptor beta chains were sequenced from one sample in a study of blood T cell repertoires in COVID-19. Profiling relied on immunoSEQ multiplex PCR, and the TCRdb table lists in-frame clones only, not all of them. The profile shows about 150,000 clones, roughly 77% of them singletons. Sequences were obtained from peripheral blood. The receptors were sampled from a woman in her seventies with COVID-19, enrolled during active disease.

This clone was recorded only once. This chain uses TRBV7-2 with TRBJ2-2; possible D gene TRBD2, 6 bases. V was shortened by 2 bases and J by 4 bases, with 8 bases between the two germline ends. The CDR3 loop spans 14 amino acids. Germline lookup yields CDR1 SGHTA and CDR2 FQGNSA. The CDR3 here is CASSLHGGTGELFF. Here the CDR3 DNA reads TGTGCCAGCAGCTTACACGGGGGCACCGGGGAGCTGTTTTTT.

The chain has TRBV18 and TRBJ1-5; possible D gene TRBD1, 6 bases. The CDR3 contains 14 residues. The germline V and J ends were trimmed by 4 bases and 5 bases, with 12 bases remaining between them. From germline, CDR1 is KGHSH and CDR2 LQKENI. Here the CDR3 reads CASSLLQGYQPQHF. DNA for the CDR3: TGTGCCAGCTCACTCCTACAGGGCTATCAGCCCCAGCATTTT.